The rows below give T cell receptor beta chains drawn from one sample of a study of relationships among human T cell subsets. TCRdb re-called the multiplex PCR reads through MiXCR, storing one row per CDR3 protein. This sample has around 15,000 distinct CDR3 sequences, with roughly 64% found just once. The sample comprised total T cells sorted from blood. The receptors were sampled from a man in his forties in good health. The conserved cysteine and the conserved F or W are not part of the CDR3 here.

V gene,CDR3 protein
TRBV12-3/TRBV12-4,ASSQTSGNTDTQY
TRBV6-6,ASTTRSGMGSYNEQF
TRBV29-1,SVEPGWGQETQY
TRBV19,ASSDVYNQPQH
TRBV28,ASSRPATSGEETQY
TRBV11-2,ASSFWGRPYEQY
TRBV11-2,ASSWNNFPQF
TRBV7-7,ASSPTGNEQF
TRBV7-9,ASSLTDRVHGSYEQY
TRBV11-3,ASGQGAGEYNEQF
TRBV4-1,ASRQTGTGTYEQY
TRBV11-3,ASSLAAAGELF
TRBV27,ASSVRAAGLNEQF
TRBV28,ASSFLGQPTSTDTQY
TRBV28,ASSLIGGFFTEAF
TRBV20-1,SARSGTQQF
TRBV29-1,SANAGGTLNEQF
TRBV27,ASMSGIMSEAF
TRBV20-1,SARDPGDHEQY
TRBV10-3,AIKGSSGANVLT
TRBV11-2,ASSPQVETQY
TRBV28,ASSSRTGPTPHYEQY
TRBV10-2,ASSESGGRGDEQF
TRBV27,ASSLKPAGVKNEQF
TRBV30,AWSVQGSGAGGTQY
TRBV11-2,ASRKGNTEAF
TRBV12-3/TRBV12-4,ASSLTGRGGEAF
TRBV27,ASSSIPGHQETQY
TRBV20-1,SATTGHLSSYNSPLH
TRBV6-6,ASSLAGASGELF
TRBV12-3/TRBV12-4,ASSLRRRAQH
TRBV5-1,ASSSESSDLEGEQY
TRBV19,ASSQGLRPQH
TRBV11-2,ASSATLGETQY
TRBV7-3,ASSSPETGGFQY
TRBV14,ASSFGTFAQETQY
TRBV12-3/TRBV12-4,ASSFGGTEAF
TRBV20-1,SARDRGRTLYNEQF
TRBV7-8,ASSHNRDNYGYT
TRBV7-9,ASSLGLAGSYNEQF
TRBV2,ASIRTGVRTEAF
TRBV11-2,ASSFSPNEQY
TRBV20-1,SAARTGHQPQH
TRBV11-2,ASSLEREQY
TRBV12-3/TRBV12-4,ASSLRTVQETQY
TRBV7-8,ASSRLSGGARDTQY
TRBV30,AWRVMREQY
TRBV10-3,AITRTSGVDEQY
TRBV6-1,ASSETVASGANVLT
TRBV6-6,ASSEEEGAKAEAF
TRBV11-2,ASSLDMYTQY